The rows below give T cell receptor beta chains drawn from one sample of a study of PD-L1 blockade in urothelial cancer. Sequenced by immunoSEQ multiplex PCR; TCRdb stores in-frame clones only, minus some. Among around 69,000 clones, around 93% were seen once, and the ten largest hold 0.85% to 0.9%. The sample in question was PBMCs, obtained around atezolizumab (anti-PD-L1) treatment. These receptors originate from an elderly woman with urothelial cancer. CDR3s include the opening cysteine and the closing phenylalanine or tryptophan. D genes are given only for firm matches. Not all rows give a size; the values are once, few, many and, for expanded clones, a class.

j_call | d_call | clone_size | v_call | cdr3_aa | cdr3_nt
TRBJ2-5 | NA | NA | TRBV5-5 | CASSPGGRGETQYF | TGTGCCAGCAGCCCCGGCGGAAGGGGGGAGACCCAGTACTTC
TRBJ2-7 | TRBD2 | NA | TRBV27 | CASRGTSGRIGEQYF | TGTGCCAGCAGGGGGACTAGCGGGAGGATTGGAGAGCAGTACTTC
TRBJ2-5 | TRBD1 | NA | TRBV28 | CASSSARHRGRQETQYF | TGTGCCAGCAGTTCGGCCCGCCACAGGGGACGGCAAGAGACCCAGTACTTC
TRBJ1-2 | NA | NA | TRBV5-4 | CASSPKSGGDYGYTF | TGTGCCAGCAGCCCCAAGAGTGGAGGAGACTATGGCTACACCTTC
TRBJ2-5 | NA | NA | TRBV6-1 | CASRGGQTPGETQYF | TGTGCCAGCAGGGGGGGACAGACCCCCGGTGAGACCCAGTACTTC
TRBJ2-2 | NA | NA | TRBV7-7 | CASTKDSAPGELFF | TGTGCCAGCACCAAGGACAGCGCTCCCGGGGAGCTGTTTTTT
TRBJ2-3 | TRBD1 | NA | TRBV5-1 | CASSLTGLTDTQYF | TGCGCCAGCAGCCTGACAGGGTTGACAGATACGCAGTATTTT
TRBJ1-4 | TRBD1 | NA | TRBV6-6 | CASSSRDRGGEKLFF | TGTGCCAGCAGTTCCCGGGACAGGGGTGGAGAAAAACTGTTTTTT
TRBJ2-2 | TRBD2 | NA | TRBV18 | CASSPSAGGPGELFF | TGTGCCAGCTCACCAAGTGCGGGAGGCCCCGGGGAGCTGTTTTTT
TRBJ2-2 | NA | NA | TRBV4-1 | CASSQVAPATGELFF | TGCGCCAGCAGCCAAGTAGCTCCAGCCACCGGGGAGCTGTTTTTT
TRBJ2-3 | NA | NA | TRBV5-1 | CASSSPADTQYF | TGCGCCAGCAGCTCCCCCGCAGATACGCAGTATTTT
TRBJ1-1 | NA | few | TRBV30 | CAWSRGFEAFF | TGTGCCTGGAGTCGGGGTTTTGAAGCTTTCTTT
TRBJ2-1 | TRBD2 | NA | TRBV30 | CAWSAASGSSYNEQFF | TGTGCCTGGAGTGCTGCTAGCGGGAGCTCCTACAATGAGCAGTTCTTC